This TCR beta chain was recovered during a study of long-term antiretroviral therapy in people with HIV. immunoSEQ v3.0 was run at survey level. Libraries were prepared by immunoSEQ multiplex PCR; TCRdb keeps only in-frame clonotypes and omits some of them. Found here are tens of thousands of clones, roughly 85% of them singletons; the top ten hold 8% to 9.5%. Findings and caveats of the study: HIV repertoires had narrower CDR3 length ranges than controls. Dominant in the repertoire at all time points were clones expanded before ART. In samples taken after ART, diversity increased but remained below transplant donor control levels.

In germline, CDR1 is LNHDA, CDR2 SQIVND (reference sequence). The J segment lost 1 base and the V segment lost 9 bases, leaving 3 bases of the junction unmatched. This CDR3 is 14 amino acids long. Remarks on this clone: Its antigen is not known.

The rearrangement links TRBV19 to TRBJ1-5; 10 nucleotides align to TRBD1. Sample: unsorted PBMCs, taken 2.3 years after starting antiretroviral therapy. This sequence originates from a man aged 40-49 years with HIV. This chain's CDR3 is CASSDRGSNQPQHF. Written as DNA, the CDR3 is TGTGCCAGCTCGGACAGGGGGAGCAATCAGCCCCAGCATTTT.